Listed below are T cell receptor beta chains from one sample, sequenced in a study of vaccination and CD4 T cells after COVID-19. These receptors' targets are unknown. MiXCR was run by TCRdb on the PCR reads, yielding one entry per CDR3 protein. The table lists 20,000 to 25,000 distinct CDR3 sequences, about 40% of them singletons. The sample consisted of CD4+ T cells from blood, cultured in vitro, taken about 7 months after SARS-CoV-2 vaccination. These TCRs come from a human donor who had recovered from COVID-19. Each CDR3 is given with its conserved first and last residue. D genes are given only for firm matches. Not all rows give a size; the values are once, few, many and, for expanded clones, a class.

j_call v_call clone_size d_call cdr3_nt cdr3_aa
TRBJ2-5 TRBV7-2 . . TGTGCCAGCAGCTTATTGGCGGGAACTGAGACCCAGTACTTC CASSLLAGTETQYF
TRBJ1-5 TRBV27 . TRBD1 TGTGCCAGCAGTTCGACAGGGTGGTTGAGCAATCAGCCCCAGCATTTT CASSSTGWLSNQPQHF
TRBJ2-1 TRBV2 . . TGTGCCAGCAGTGACCCAGCGCGGTATGAGCAGTTCTTC CASSDPARYEQFF
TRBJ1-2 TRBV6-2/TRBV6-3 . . TGTGCCAGCAGAAGGACAGCGATTAACTATGGCTACACCTTC CASRRTAINYGYTF
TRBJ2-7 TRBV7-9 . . TGTGCCAGCAGCTTATACCGGGACGGATTATACGAGCAGTACTTC CASSLYRDGLYEQYF
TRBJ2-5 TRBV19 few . TGTGCCAGTAGTAAGGGGGAGACCCAGTACTTC CASSKGETQYF
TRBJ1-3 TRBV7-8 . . TGTGCCAGCAGCTTAGCGGACCTCTTCAGCTCTGGAAACACCATATATTTT CASSLADLFSSGNTIYF
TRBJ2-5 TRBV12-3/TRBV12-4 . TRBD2 TGTGCCAGCAGTATCCGGGGGGGAGGGGAGACCCAGTACTTC CASSIRGGGETQYF
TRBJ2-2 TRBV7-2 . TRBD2 TGTGCCAGCAGCTTAGATGGCGGGAGGGTCACCGGGGAGCTGTTTTTT CASSLDGGRVTGELFF
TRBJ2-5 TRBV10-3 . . TGTGCCATCAGTGAGAGAGGACCGGAGACCCAGTACTTC CAISERGPETQYF